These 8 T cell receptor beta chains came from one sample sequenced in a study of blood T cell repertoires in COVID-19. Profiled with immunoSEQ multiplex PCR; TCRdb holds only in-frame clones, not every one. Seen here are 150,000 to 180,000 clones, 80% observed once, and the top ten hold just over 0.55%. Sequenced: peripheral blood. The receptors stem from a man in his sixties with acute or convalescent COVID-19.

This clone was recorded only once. This CDR3 is CASSPFGVSNEQFF. CDR3 coding DNA: TGTGCCAGCAGCCCCTTCGGGGTTAGCAATGAGCAGTTCTTC. The chain combines TRBV3-1 (or the pseudogene TRBV3-2) with TRBJ2-1; D might be TRBD2 (5 bases). Germline CDR1 LGHDT, CDR2 YNNKEL (reference sequence). The length of the CDR3 is 14 residues. V was cut by 4 bases and J by 6 bases, with 13 bases left in between.

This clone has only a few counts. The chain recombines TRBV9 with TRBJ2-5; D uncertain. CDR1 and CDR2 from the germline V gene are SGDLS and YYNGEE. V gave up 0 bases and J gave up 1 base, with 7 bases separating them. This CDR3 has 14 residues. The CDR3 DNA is TGTGCCAGCAGCGTAGAGGCGGTCCAAGAGACCCAGTACTTC. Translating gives CASSVEAVQETQYF.

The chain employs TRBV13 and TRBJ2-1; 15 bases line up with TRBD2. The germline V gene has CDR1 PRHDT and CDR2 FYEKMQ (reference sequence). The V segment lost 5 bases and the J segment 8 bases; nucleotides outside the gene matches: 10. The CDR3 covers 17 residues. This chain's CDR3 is CASSPRWTSGGADEQFF. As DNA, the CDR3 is TGTGCCAGCAGCCCCCGATGGACTAGCGGGGGGGCCGATGAGCAGTTCTTC.

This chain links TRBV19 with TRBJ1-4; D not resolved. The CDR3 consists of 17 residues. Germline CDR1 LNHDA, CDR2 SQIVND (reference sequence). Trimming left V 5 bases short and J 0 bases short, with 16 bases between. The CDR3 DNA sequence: TGTGCCAGTAGTCCGCCGGCCCTAGTTGCAACTAATGAAAAACTGTTTTTT. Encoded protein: CASSPPALVATNEKLFF.

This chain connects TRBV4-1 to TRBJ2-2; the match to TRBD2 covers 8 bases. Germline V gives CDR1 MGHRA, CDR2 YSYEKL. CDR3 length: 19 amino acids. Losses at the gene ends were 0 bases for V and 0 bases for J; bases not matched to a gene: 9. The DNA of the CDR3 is TGCGCCAGCAGCCAAGATGGGGCTAGCGGGTTCGCGAACACCGGGGAGCTGTTTTTT. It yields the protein CASSQDGASGFANTGELFF.

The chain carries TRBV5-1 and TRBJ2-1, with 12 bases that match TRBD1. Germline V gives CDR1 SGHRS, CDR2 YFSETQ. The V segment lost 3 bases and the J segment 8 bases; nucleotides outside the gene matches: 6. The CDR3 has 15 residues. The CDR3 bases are TGCGCCAGCAGCTGGGGACAGGGGGCCGGTGATGAGCAGTTCTTC. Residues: CASSWGQGAGDEQFF.

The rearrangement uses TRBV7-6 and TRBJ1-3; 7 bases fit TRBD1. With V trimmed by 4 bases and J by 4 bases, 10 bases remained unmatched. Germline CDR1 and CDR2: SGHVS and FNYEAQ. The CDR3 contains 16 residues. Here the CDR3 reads CASSSLRGNYGNTIYF. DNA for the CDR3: TGTGCCAGCAGCTCCCTCAGGGGGAATTACGGAAACACCATATATTTT.

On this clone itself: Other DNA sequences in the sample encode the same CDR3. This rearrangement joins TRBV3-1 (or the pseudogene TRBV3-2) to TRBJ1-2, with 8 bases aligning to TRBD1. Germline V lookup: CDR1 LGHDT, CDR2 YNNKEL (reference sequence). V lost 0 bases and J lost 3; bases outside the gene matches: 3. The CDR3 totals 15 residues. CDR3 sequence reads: CASSQDPGGDYGYTF. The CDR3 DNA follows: TGTGCCAGCAGCCAAGATCCAGGGGGCGACTATGGCTACACCTTC.